These 17 T cell receptor beta chains came from one sample sequenced in a study of Ad26.COV2.S vaccination and SARS-CoV-2 variants. Treatment of the sample: about 20 received Ad26.COV2.S at low or high dose, single or two shots; 5 received placebo; per-sample allocation not given. Sampling took place 63 days after the first vaccine or placebo injection. The assay was immunoSEQ multiplex PCR, and TCRdb's table has in-frame clones only and misses some. Here the sample spans 450,000 to 550,000 clones, roughly 89% being singletons. The material sequenced was peripheral blood, taken in a trial of Ad26.COV2.S vaccine versus placebo. The receptors were sampled from a person aged 18-65 years who received the Ad26.COV2.S COVID-19 vaccine or a placebo.

The chain employs TRBV5-1 and TRBJ2-2; D not resolved. This CDR3 is 15 amino acids long. V was pared by 4 bases and J by 5 bases, with 15 bases between. Germline CDR1 reads SGHRS; CDR2 reads YFSETQ. The CDR3 spells CASSQGPPRTGELFF. DNA for the CDR3: TGCGCCAGCAGCCAAGGGCCCCCGAGGACCGGGGAGCTGTTTTTT.

The chain uses TRBV5-5 and TRBJ1-2; D ambiguous. V was shortened by 5 bases and J by 8 bases, with 16 bases between the two germline ends. The germline gives CDR1 SGHKS, CDR2 YYEKEE (reference sequence). This CDR3 is built from 13 residues. CDR3 DNA sequence: TGTGCCAGCAGTCTAATTCTAAATCGGGGCTACACCTTC. Amino acids: CASSLILNRGYTF.

This clone was seen just once. The V call is TRBV4-1, the J call TRBJ2-7, with a weak D call TRBD1 (6 bases). CDR1 MGHRA and CDR2 YSYEKL come from the germline V gene. The CDR3 sequence is 16 residues long. V lost 1 base and J 2 bases, leaving 15 bases between the germline ends. The CDR3 region is CASSQVPSTGAYEQYV. DNA for the CDR3: TGCGCCAGCAGCCAAGTTCCCTCGACAGGAGCCTACGAGCAGTACGTC.

The chain uses TRBV5-1 and TRBJ1-6; 9 nucleotides match TRBD1. The CDR3 runs 16 residues. The germline gives CDR1 SGHRS, CDR2 YFSETQ. After removal of 3 bases from V and 7 bases from J, the junction contained 8 bases not matched to a gene. The CDR3 is CASSYSPGQGNSPLHF. CDR3 sequence (DNA): TGCGCCAGCAGCTACTCTCCGGGACAGGGCAATTCACCCCTCCACTTT.

The chain combines TRBV24-1 with TRBJ1-5; no clear D. The CDR3 loop spans 12 amino acids. Trimming stripped 6 bases from V and 5 bases from J, with 7 bases between. Germline V gives CDR1 KGHDR, CDR2 SFDVKD. Here the CDR3 reads CATSSGYQPQHF. DNA of the CDR3: TGTGCCACCAGTTCAGGCTATCAGCCCCAGCATTTT.

The chain joins TRBV27 to TRBJ1-1; no firm D call. Looked up from germline, CDR1 is MNHEY and CDR2 is SMNVEV (reference sequence). The CDR3 loop spans 13 amino acids. V dropped 6 bases and J dropped 5 bases, with 13 bases sitting between them. The CDR3 DNA reads as TGTGCCAGCAGCCCCGCAGTGGGGACTGAAGCTTTCTTT. It yields the protein CASSPAVGTEAFF.

The chain recombines TRBV4-2 with TRBJ1-1, with 7 bases identical to TRBD1. The germline V gene encodes CDR1 LGHNA and CDR2 YNFKEQ. The CDR3 runs to 18 residues. Trimming cost V 6 bases and J 0 bases; bases outside gene matches: 16. The CDR3 DNA follows: TGTGCCAGCAGAGGTCAACCGGGACAGCAACTTATGAACACTGAAGCTTTCTTT. The encoded protein is CASRGQPGQQLMNTEAFF.

J is TRBJ1-2 and V is TRBV27, with D possibly TRBD1 on 5 matching bases. The V end was cut by 9 bases, the J end by 5 bases, with 16 bases between. Germline V CDR1 and CDR2: MNHEY, SMNVEV (reference sequence). This CDR3 contains 13 residues. The CDR3 reads CASTRDGSYGYTF. As DNA, the CDR3 is TGTGCCAGTACCCGGGACGGCTCATATGGCTACACCTTC.

The J gene is TRBJ2-1, the V gene TRBV7-9, with no clear D. The V end lost 5 bases, the J end lost 5 bases, and 16 bases lay between the germline ends. The CDR3 runs 15 residues. In germline, CDR1 is SEHNR, CDR2 FQNEAQ (reference sequence). DNA for the CDR3: TGTGCCAGCAGCCCAAGCTGGTTGAGAAACAATGAGCAGTTCTTC. Residues: CASSPSWLRNNEQFF. The variable domain in full, completed from reference TRBV7-9 and TRBJ2-1, reads DTGVSQNPRHKITKRGQNVTFRCDPISEHNRLYWYRQTLGQGPEFLTYFQNEAQLEKSRLLSDRFSAERPKGSFSTLEIQRTEQGDSAMYLCASSPSWLRNNEQFFGPGTRLTVL.

CDR3 sequence: CASSNTGTGAYGYTF. The CDR3 region has the DNA TGTGCCAGCAGTAACACCGGGACAGGTGCCTATGGCTACACCTTC. V gene TRBV2 combines with J gene TRBJ1-2; 8 nucleotides agree with TRBD1. CDR1 is SNHLY, CDR2 FYNNEI, per germline. Trimming took 5 bases from V and 4 from J; bases not matched to a gene: 9. The length of the CDR3 is 15 residues. Based on the CDR3 plus reference TRBV2 and TRBJ1-2, the full variable domain is EPEVTQTPSHQVTQMGQEVILRCVPISNHLYFYWYRQILGQKVEFLVSFYNNEISEKSEIFDDQFSVERPDGSNFTLKIRSTKLEDSAMYFCASSNTGTGAYGYTFGSGTRLTVV.

This clone was seen just once. The chain recombines TRBV14 with TRBJ2-2, with D hard to call. The length of the CDR3 is 15 residues. V lost 0 bases, J lost 0 bases, and 5 bases lay in between. From germline, CDR1 is SGHDN and CDR2 FVKESK. DNA of the CDR3: TGTGCCAGCAGCCAAGATCGCTCGAACACCGGGGAGCTGTTTTTT. It yields the protein CASSQDRSNTGELFF. Supplemented by reference TRBV14 and TRBJ2-2, the full variable domain reads EAGVTQFPSHSVIEKGQTVTLRCDPISGHDNLYWYRRVMGKEIKFLLHFVKESKQDESGMPNNRFLAERTGGTYSTLKVQPAELEDSGVYFCASSQDRSNTGELFFGEGSRLTVL.

In regard to this clone: The sample has other DNA sequences that encode this CDR3 too. V gene TRBV5-8 combines with J gene TRBJ1-3; D gene uncertain. V was shortened by 1 base and J by 4 bases, with 3 bases between the two germline ends. In germline, CDR1 is SGHTS, CDR2 YDEGEE. The CDR3 covers 12 residues. The CDR3 DNA reads as TGTGCCAGCAGCTTGACCGGAAACACCATATATTTT. It specifies CASSLTGNTIYF.

V usage is TRBV9 and J usage is TRBJ1-1; D is ambiguous. V lost 0 bases, J lost 4 bases, and 16 bases lay in between. Germline-derived CDR1 and CDR2 are SGDLS and YYNGEE. The CDR3 covers 16 residues. This CDR3 reads CASSVGLRVGLTEAFF. CDR3 bases: TGTGCCAGCAGCGTAGGATTGCGGGTAGGGCTCACTGAAGCTTTCTTT.

The chain joins TRBV28 to TRBJ2-7; D possibly corresponds to TRBD1 (7 bases). Germline lookup yields CDR1 MDHEN and CDR2 SYDVKM. The V end lost 6 bases, the J end lost 6 bases, and 18 bases lay between the germline ends. This CDR3 has 14 amino acids. The CDR3: CASSQGGSGVEQYV. CDR3 DNA sequence: TGTGCCAGCAGCCAGGGGGGTTCAGGGGTCGAGCAGTACGTC.

CDR3 bases: TGTGCCACCAGGGGACTAGCTCGGGACAATGAGCAGTTCTTC. This codes for CATRGLARDNEQFF. The chain is built from TRBV24-1 and TRBJ2-1; TRBD2 agrees at 9 bases. V dropped 7 bases and J dropped 5; count of bases not matched to a gene: 5. CDR1 is KGHDR, CDR2 SFDVKD, per germline. The CDR3 has 14 residues.

V and J are TRBV2 and TRBJ2-1; D is perhaps TRBD1 (5 bases). The CDR3 loop spans 12 amino acids. V was pared by 2 bases and J by 9 bases, with 8 bases between. Germline V gives CDR1 SNHLY, CDR2 FYNNEI. DNA for the CDR3: TGTGCCAGCAGTGAAAGCAGGGTTGAGCAGTTCTTC. Translated: CASSESRVEQFF.

V gene TRBV20-1 combines with J gene TRBJ2-3, with 15 bases lining up with TRBD2. V was pared by 3 bases and J by 2 bases, with 3 bases of the junction left unmatched. CDR3 length: 16 amino acids. The germline CDR1 and CDR2 sequences are DFQATT and SNEGSKA (reference sequence). The CDR3 DNA sequence: TGCAGTGCTAGTGGGACTAGCGGGGGGAACACAGATACGCAGTATTTT. It is translated as CSASGTSGGNTDTQYF.